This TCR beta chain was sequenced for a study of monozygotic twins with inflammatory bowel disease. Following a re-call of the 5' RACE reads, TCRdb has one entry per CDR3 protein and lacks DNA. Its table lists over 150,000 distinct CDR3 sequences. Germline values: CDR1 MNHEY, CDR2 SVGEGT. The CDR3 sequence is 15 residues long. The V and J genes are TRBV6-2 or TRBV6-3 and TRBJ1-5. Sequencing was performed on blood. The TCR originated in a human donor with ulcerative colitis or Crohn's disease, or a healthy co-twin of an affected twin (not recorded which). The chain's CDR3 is CASSYEVLGNQPQHF.